This TCR beta chain appears in the sequencing data of a study of OX40 agonist ivuxolimab in advanced cancers. V was pared by 3 bases and J by 2 bases, with 13 bases between. The CDR3 sequence is 15 residues long. The germline V gene has CDR1 SGDLS and CDR2 YYNGEE. Whole-study findings and limits: CD4+ T cells averaged fewer expanded clones than CD8+ T cells.

In regard to this clone: Its target is unknown.

Data came from immunoSEQ multiplex PCR; TCRdb stores just in-frame clones and leaves some out. Of fewer than 65,000 clones listed, 79% are singletons. The source material was CD4+ or CD8+ T cells sorted from blood, sampled in a trial of the OX40 agonist ivuxolimab. The J gene is TRBJ2-3, the V gene TRBV9, with D perhaps assigned TRBD1 or TRBD2 (5 bases each). The clonotype was recovered from an adult with an advanced solid tumor such as melanoma, head and neck, liver or kidney cancer. In DNA form, the CDR3 reads TGTGCCAGCAGCGGATCTACGGGGACCACAGATACGCAGTATTTT. The encoded protein is CASSGSTGTTDTQYF.